These 23 T cell receptor beta chains came from one sample sequenced in a study of T cell responses to AZD1222 COVID-19 vaccine. Profiled with immunoSEQ multiplex PCR; TCRdb holds only in-frame clones, not every one. The sample carries 95,000 to 150,000 clones, about 92% recorded once. The sample consisted of peripheral blood, taken 28 days after the second AZD1222 dose. The receptor source for this set is an adult who received the AZD1222 COVID-19 vaccine.

This sequence joins TRBV5-4 and TRBJ2-1; no definite D call. Germline assignment: CDR1 SGHNT and CDR2 YYREEE (reference sequence). V was pared by 6 bases and J by 5 bases, with 18 bases between. This CDR3 is built from 15 residues. CDR3 nucleotide sequence: TGTGCCAGCACCGTCACCCCGGCGAACCACAATGAGCAGTTCTTC. Translation: CASTVTPANHNEQFF.

In this sample, this clone turned up once. V is TRBV19 and J is TRBJ1-5, with no clear D. Germline CDR1 LNHDA, CDR2 SQIVND (reference sequence). This CDR3 is built from 16 residues. V lost 3 bases to trimming and J lost 5 bases, with 17 bases between them. The CDR3: CASSINSPTFDQPQHF. Here the CDR3 DNA reads TGTGCCAGTAGTATTAACAGCCCCACCTTTGATCAGCCCCAGCATTTT.

The rearrangement joins TRBV2 to TRBJ1-4, with D unresolved. This CDR3 has 13 amino acids. The germline gives CDR1 SNHLY, CDR2 FYNNEI. V lost 5 bases and J lost 8, with 12 bases in between. The DNA of the CDR3 is TGTGCCAGCAGTACCTTTGGGGTAGAAAAACTGTTTTTT. Its translation is CASSTFGVEKLFF.

This chain joins TRBV30 and TRBJ2-3; D unresolved. In germline, CDR1 is GTSNPN, CDR2 SVGIG (reference sequence). CDR3 length: 15 residues. Trimming took off 5 bases at V and 0 bases at J, with 15 bases between the two ends. The CDR3 DNA is TGTGCCTGGCATAGAAGGGCATTTAGCACAGATACGCAGTATTTT. This sequence encodes CAWHRRAFSTDTQYF.

The V call is TRBV12-3 or TRBV12-4, the J call TRBJ1-2; D not resolved. Trimming took 5 bases from V and 1 from J, leaving 8 bases between them. The CDR3 loop spans 13 amino acids. The CDR3 spells CASSNRGNYGYTF. CDR3 nucleotides: TGTGCCAGCAGTAACAGAGGTAACTATGGCTACACCTTC.

The chain has TRBV30 and TRBJ2-7; 14 nucleotides agree with TRBD2. The CDR3 extends over 15 amino acids. Germline V gives CDR1 GTSNPN, CDR2 SVGIG (reference sequence). V was clipped by 2 bases and J by 5 bases; unmatched bases: 5. As DNA, the CDR3 is TGTGCCTGGAGTAGGGGACTAGCGGGAGTCGACGAGCAGTACTTC. Protein: CAWSRGLAGVDEQYF.

The rearrangement links TRBV28 to TRBJ2-7; D possibly corresponds to TRBD1 (5 bases). Trimming cost V 5 bases and J 3 bases, with 8 bases left between them. From germline, CDR1 is MDHEN and CDR2 SYDVKM. The CDR3 runs 12 residues. The DNA of the CDR3 is TGTGCCAGCAGTCTACAGGACTACGAGCAGTACTTC. It is translated as CASSLQDYEQYF.

The rearrangement links TRBV19 to TRBJ2-1; TRBD1 agrees at 9 bases. The CDR3 is made up of 19 amino acids. V dropped 2 bases and J dropped 6; count of bases not matched to a gene: 17. Germline V gives CDR1 LNHDA, CDR2 SQIVND (reference sequence). DNA for the CDR3: TGTGCCAGTAGTATAAGGCATAAAGGCGGGACAGGGAAAGGCAATGAGCAGTTCTTC. Translation: CASSIRHKGGTGKGNEQFF.

The gene calls are TRBV5-1 and TRBJ1-3; TRBD1 is a possible D gene (6 bases). Trimming left V 0 bases short and J 4 bases short, with 8 bases between. The CDR3 is 14 amino acids. CDR1 SGHRS and CDR2 YFSETQ come from the germline V gene. In DNA form, the CDR3 reads TGCGCCAGCAGCTTGGGGACAGAGGGAAACACCATATATTTT. Translated: CASSLGTEGNTIYF.

This chain joins TRBV4-1 and TRBJ2-7; tentative D call: TRBD2 (6 bases). With 8 bases removed from V and 1 base from J, the gap between germline ends came to 18 bases. CDR1 is MGHRA and CDR2 is YSYEKL in the germline V gene. This CDR3 has 15 residues. CDR3 nucleotide sequence: TGCGCCAGCTCCTTTGGGGACTCACAATCCTACGAGCAGTACTTC. Residues: CASSFGDSQSYEQYF.

On this clone: At the DNA level, this CDR3 is encoded by other sequences in the same sample as well. The chain carries TRBV5-4 and TRBJ2-7; maybe TRBD2 (5 bases). The germline V gene has CDR1 SGHNT and CDR2 YYREEE (reference sequence). The V end lost 1 base, the J end lost 1 base, and 6 bases lay between the germline ends. The CDR3 is 13 residues long. The CDR3 loop is CASSLRGSYEQYF. Here the CDR3 DNA reads TGTGCCAGCAGCTTGCGGGGTTCCTACGAGCAGTACTTC.

The chain links TRBV11-2 to TRBJ1-1; D gene uncertain. Germline CDR1 reads SGHAT; CDR2 reads FQNNGV. This CDR3 has 12 amino acids. Trimming shortened V by 5 bases and J by 7 bases, and 11 bases separated the two germline ends. The CDR3 sequence is CASSPELGEAFF. The CDR3 bases are TGTGCCAGCAGCCCTGAGCTCGGTGAAGCTTTCTTT.

The genes are TRBV6-4 and TRBJ2-1; the match to TRBD2 covers 7 bases. Losses at the gene ends were 3 bases for V and 3 bases for J; bases not matched to a gene: 8. Germline V CDR1 and CDR2: MRHNA, SNTAGT. This CDR3 is 16 amino acids long. The CDR3 loop reads CASSESGGLDYNEQFF. Here the CDR3 DNA reads TGTGCCAGCAGTGAATCGGGAGGACTAGACTACAATGAGCAGTTCTTC.

The chain couples TRBV28 to TRBJ2-7; tentatively, D is TRBD1 (6 bases). Germline-derived CDR1 and CDR2 are MDHEN and SYDVKM. This CDR3 comprises 13 residues. The V end was cut by 6 bases, the J end by 5 bases, with 14 bases between. CDR3 loop: CASSQGHRNEQYF. DNA for the CDR3: TGTGCCAGCAGCCAGGGACATAGGAACGAGCAGTACTTC. Based on the CDR3 plus reference TRBV28 and TRBJ2-7, the full variable domain is DVKVTQSSRYLVKRTGEKVFLECVQDMDHENMFWYRQDPGLGLRLIYFSYDVKMKEKGDIPEGYSVSREKKERFSLILESASTNQTSMYLCASSQGHRNEQYFGPGTRLTVT.

This sequence joins TRBV5-6 and TRBJ1-2; 8 bases are shared with TRBD1. J gave up 2 bases and V 2 bases, and 8 bases lay outside the gene matches. CDR3 length equals 16 residues. CDR1 and CDR2 (germline): SGHDT, YYEEEE. CDR3 amino acids: CASSFDRGFGNYGYTF. In DNA form, the CDR3 reads TGTGCCAGCAGCTTCGACAGGGGATTCGGGAACTATGGCTACACCTTC.

The chain uses TRBV15 and TRBJ1-4; 8 bases align to TRBD1. Germline V gives CDR1 LNHNV, CDR2 YYDKDF (reference sequence). V shed 1 base and J 3 bases; nucleotides not matched to a gene: 4. This CDR3 has 16 residues. CDR3 bases: TGTGCCACCAGCAGAGGCACAGGGGGAGCTAATGAAAAACTGTTTTTT. This codes for CATSRGTGGANEKLFF.

The chain recombines TRBV19 with TRBJ1-5, with D unclear. The CDR3 length is 13 residues. CDR1 and CDR2 (germline): LNHDA, SQIVND (reference sequence). V lost 5 bases and J lost 0, with 5 bases in between. As DNA, the CDR3 is TGTGCCAGTAGTGCAATTAGCAATCAGCCCCAGCATTTT. As protein: CASSAISNQPQHF.

The chain carries TRBV4-1 and TRBJ1-2; possible D gene TRBD1, 6 bases. This CDR3 has 14 residues. Trimming took 2 bases from V and 9 from J, leaving 16 bases between them. Germline V gene data show CDR1 as MGHRA and CDR2 as YSYEKL. This chain's CDR3 is CASSQNPGGVSYTF. The CDR3 nucleotides read TGCGCCAGCAGCCAAAACCCTGGGGGCGTGAGCTACACCTTC.

The rearrangement joins TRBV2 to TRBJ2-7; the D gene is possibly TRBD2 (5 bases). Germline V gives CDR1 SNHLY, CDR2 FYNNEI. CDR3 length: 15 amino acids. With 6 bases removed from V and 0 bases from J, the gap between germline ends came to 15 bases. Here the CDR3 DNA reads TGTGCCAGCAGGGAGAGGAGGACGGTCTCCTACGAGCAGTACTTC. Encoded protein: CASRERRTVSYEQYF.

Written as DNA, the CDR3 is TGTGCCAGCAGCGCCGCAGGGGGCTCTCACCTCTTTAATGAAAAACTGTTTTTT. Translated, it gives CASSAAGGSHLFNEKLFF. V and J are TRBV5-5 and TRBJ1-4, with 8 bases that match TRBD1. The CDR3 length is 18 residues. Germline V gene lookup returns CDR1 SGHKS and CDR2 YYEKEE (reference sequence). V shed 4 bases and J 4 bases; nucleotides not matched to a gene: 15.

This clone was picked up one time. The J gene is TRBJ2-1, the V gene TRBV19; perhaps TRBD1 as D (7 bases). This CDR3 has 16 residues. Trimming removed 5 bases from V and 2 bases from J, with 16 bases in between. The V gene's germline CDR1 is LNHDA and CDR2 SQIVND (reference sequence). CDR3 sequence (DNA): TGTGCCAGTAGTGCCGACAGGGAGGTAACCTACAATGAGCAGTTCTTC. It yields the protein CASSADREVTYNEQFF.

The gene calls are TRBV5-1 and TRBJ1-1; TRBD1 is a possible D gene (6 bases). The ends were cut back, 4 bases at V and 1 base at J, with 14 bases in the middle. CDR1 is SGHRS, CDR2 YFSETQ, per germline. This CDR3 region has 15 residues. The CDR3 DNA follows: TGCGCCAGCAGCGTGAGGGGGGAGCCGAACACTGAAGCTTTCTTT. This codes for CASSVRGEPNTEAFF.

This chain uses TRBV5-4 with TRBJ1-1; 8 positions match TRBD1. With 6 bases clipped from V and 4 bases from J, the junction kept 5 bases outside the gene matches. Germline loops: CDR1 SGHNT, CDR2 YYREEE (reference sequence). The CDR3 sequence is 13 residues long. The CDR3 DNA reads TGTGCCAGCACTAACAGGGGGGCCACTGAAGCTTTCTTT. This codes for CASTNRGATEAFF.